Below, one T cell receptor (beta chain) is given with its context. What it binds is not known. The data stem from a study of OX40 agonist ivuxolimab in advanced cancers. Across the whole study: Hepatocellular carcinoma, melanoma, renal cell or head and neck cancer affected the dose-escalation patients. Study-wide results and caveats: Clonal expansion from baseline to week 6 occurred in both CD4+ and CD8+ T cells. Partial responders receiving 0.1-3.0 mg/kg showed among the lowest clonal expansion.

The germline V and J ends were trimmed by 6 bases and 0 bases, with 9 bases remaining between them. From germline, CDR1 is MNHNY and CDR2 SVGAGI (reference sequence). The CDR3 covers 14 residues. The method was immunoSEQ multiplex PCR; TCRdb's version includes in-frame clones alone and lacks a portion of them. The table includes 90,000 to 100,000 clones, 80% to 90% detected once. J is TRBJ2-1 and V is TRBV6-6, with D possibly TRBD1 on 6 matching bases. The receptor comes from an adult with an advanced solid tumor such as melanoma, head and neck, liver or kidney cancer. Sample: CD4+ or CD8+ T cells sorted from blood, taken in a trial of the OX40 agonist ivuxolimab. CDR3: CASRGQSSYNEQFF. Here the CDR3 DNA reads TGTGCCAGCAGGGGACAAAGCTCCTACAATGAGCAGTTCTTC.